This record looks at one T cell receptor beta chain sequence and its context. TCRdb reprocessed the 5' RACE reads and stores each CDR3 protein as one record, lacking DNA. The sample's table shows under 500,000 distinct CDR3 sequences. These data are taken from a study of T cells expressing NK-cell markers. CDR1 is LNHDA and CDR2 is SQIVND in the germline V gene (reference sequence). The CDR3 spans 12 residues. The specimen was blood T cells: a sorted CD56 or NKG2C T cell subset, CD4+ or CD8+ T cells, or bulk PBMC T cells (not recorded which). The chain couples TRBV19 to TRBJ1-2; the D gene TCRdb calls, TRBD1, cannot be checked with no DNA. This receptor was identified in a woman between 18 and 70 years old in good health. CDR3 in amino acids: CASLTGNYGYTF.